This T cell receptor (beta chain) derives from a study of early T cells in non-severe SARS-CoV-2 infection (dated by TCRdb to 2020 to 2023). Looking at the study overall: Bulk RNA from unsorted whole blood was used for TCR sequencing, so alpha and beta chains could not be paired.

A case-control design nested within a healthcare worker cohort in London, UK, was used, with weekly nasopharyngeal swab PCR tests and blood sampling performed. Healthcare workers were recruited during the week of the UK lockdown, between 23 and 31 March 2020, and followed weekly for up to about 15 weeks. A word on this clonotype: Its antigen remains undetermined. No base quality information exists; no much larger clone differs at one position.

The library was produced with 5' RACE. This sample was sequenced with a NextSeq 500. Unique molecular identifiers were attached to individual cDNA molecules in the TCR library protocol so that sequencing error and PCR bias could be corrected. TCR alpha and beta chains were both sequenced, and the abundances of alpha and beta sequences in each sample were closely correlated with each other. Regarding the original processing steps: V gene, J gene and CDR3 annotation of TCR sequences was performed with Decombinator V4. Expanded TCRs were defined as changing significantly between any two time points under a Poisson model with p below 0.0001. Abundances of TCRs were expressed as counts per million after normalisation to the total number of TCRs sequenced in each sample. TRAV1-2 paired with TRAJ12, TRAJ20 or TRAJ33 defined MAIT TCRs, while TRAV10 paired with TRAJ18 defined iNKT TCRs. VDJdb, accessed 1 November 2021, was searched for CMV, EBV and SARS-CoV-2 annotated TCRs, with TCRs annotated for multiple antigens excluded. TCRdb cleaned the public reads at Q25 with fastp, built clones with MiXCR and kept in-frame beta chains. Rows are combined by CDR3 protein, so each entry shows the most common genes and DNA. These V and J calls rely on TCRdb rather than the paper's analysis. The sample table holds roughly 66,000 distinct CDR3 sequences, of which roughly 10% were seen once. Approximately 3% of the sample lies in the top ten.

CDR1 and CDR2 were assigned from the germline V gene as MRHNA and SNTAGT. The CDR3, cysteine through phenylalanine, is 15 amino acids long. Just the 45-base CDR3 DNA is kept, in frame starting at base 1. From V the trimming removes 2 bases and from J it removes 4 bases, while the gene matches leave 5 bases of the junction unaccounted for. Study-level results and caveats: VDJdb matching was skewed toward anti-spike CD8 responses and likely underestimated virus-specific expansions, missing private and CD4 specificities.

The sample taken for sequencing was whole blood. The sequence derives from an adult who was a healthcare worker with PCR-confirmed SARS-CoV-2 infection or an uninfected control (not recorded which). The sequence links TRBV6-4 to TRBJ2-1; TRBD2 agrees with 7 junctional bases. The DNA sequence follows: TGTGCCAGCAGTGACGGTCCGGGAGGATACAATGAGCAGTTCTTC. It encodes CASSDGPGGYNEQFF.